The 31 T cell receptor beta chains below come from one sample, sequenced in a study of control samples from healthy donors and cancer patients. Assay: immunoSEQ multiplex PCR; the TCRdb copy retains only in-frame clones and omits some. The table lists around 99,000 clones, about nine tenths of them singletons. Sequenced: blood. The receptor set was obtained from a human donor in good health. The donor label of this sample is uncertain.

The chain uses TRBV14 and TRBJ1-2, with unresolved D. CDR1 and CDR2 from the germline V gene are SGHDN and FVKESK. The CDR3 covers 14 residues. Trimming cost V 2 bases and J 6 bases, with 13 bases left between them. CDR3 DNA: TGTGCCAGCAGCCAAAGACACACCGGGGATGGCTACACCTTC. This gives the protein CASSQRHTGDGYTF.

The chain combines TRBV2 with TRBJ1-6, with D possibly being TRBD1 (5 bases). The CDR3 extends over 16 amino acids. The V and J ends lost 4 bases and 7 bases respectively, with 17 bases between them. The V gene's germline CDR1 is SNHLY and CDR2 FYNNEI. The CDR3, as DNA: TGTGCCAGCAGTGTAAGGTTAGGGGCGTCGAATTCACCCCTCCACTTT. Amino acids: CASSVRLGASNSPLHF. The variable domain in full, completed from reference TRBV2 and TRBJ1-6, reads EPEVTQTPSHQVTQMGQEVILRCVPISNHLYFYWYRQILGQKVEFLVSFYNNEISEKSEIFDDQFSVERPDGSNFTLKIRSTKLEDSAMYFCASSVRLGASNSPLHFGNGTRLTVT.

A word on this clone: Other DNA sequences from this sample encode an identical CDR3 as well. The rearrangement joins TRBV3-1 (or the pseudogene TRBV3-2) to TRBJ1-1, with a tentative D call TRBD1 (6 bases). Trimming took 8 bases from V and 7 from J, leaving 20 bases between them. Germline lookup yields CDR1 LGHDT and CDR2 YNNKEL (reference sequence). The CDR3 loop spans 14 amino acids. The CDR3 sequence is CASSPGQRALEAFF. The DNA of the CDR3 is TGTGCCAGCTCCCCGGGACAACGGGCCCTTGAAGCTTTCTTT.

The rearrangement uses TRBV10-3 and TRBJ2-5; weak D call: TRBD1 (5 bases). Germline values: CDR1 ENHRY, CDR2 SYGVKD. The V and J ends lost 0 bases and 1 base respectively, with 9 bases between them. The CDR3 has 15 residues. The CDR3 region is CAISESRTPQETQYF. CDR3 nucleotide sequence: TGTGCCATCAGTGAGTCAAGGACACCCCAAGAGACCCAGTACTTC.

The chain is built from TRBV18 and TRBJ1-2, with D possibly matching TRBD1 (5 bases). The CDR3 sequence is 16 residues long. Germline V gives CDR1 KGHSH, CDR2 LQKENI. The V gene lost 5 bases and the J gene lost 3 bases, with 19 bases spanning the gap. The CDR3 DNA reads TGTGCCAGCTCAAGGGCCGCGGGAGGGGCGTACTATGGCTACACCTTC. It translates to CASSRAAGGAYYGYTF.

The chain links TRBV18 to TRBJ2-5; 7 nucleotides agree with TRBD1. The CDR3 is 15 amino acids. CDR1 is KGHSH and CDR2 is LQKENI in the germline V gene. The J segment lost 3 bases and the V segment lost 1 base, leaving 5 bases of the junction unmatched. The CDR3 coding sequence is TGTGCCAGCTCACCACTTACAGGGGCAGAAGAGACCCAGTACTTC. Its translation: CASSPLTGAEETQYF. Looking up the rest from reference TRBV18 and TRBJ2-5 gives the full variable domain: NAGVMQNPRHLVRRRGQEARLRCSPMKGHSHVYWYRQLPEEGLKFMVYLQKENIIDESGMPKERFSAEFPKEGPSILRIQQVVRGDSAAYFCASSPLTGAEETQYFGPGTRLLVL.

The V and J genes are TRBV19 and TRBJ1-5, with D tentatively TRBD1 (5 bases). The CDR3 is made up of 13 amino acids. Trimming stripped 11 bases from V and 2 bases from J, with 13 bases between. The V gene's germline CDR1 is LNHDA and CDR2 SQIVND (reference sequence). CDR3: CASGRDGNQPQHF. The CDR3 nucleotides are TGTGCCTCAGGCAGGGACGGCAATCAGCCCCAGCATTTT.

The rearrangement uses TRBV5-1 and TRBJ1-1; D remains unclear. V dropped 4 bases and J dropped 0 bases, with 13 bases sitting between them. The CDR3 consists of 15 residues. Germline V lookup: CDR1 SGHRS, CDR2 YFSETQ. CDR3 region: CASSPVNVMNTEAFF. The CDR3, as DNA: TGCGCCAGCAGCCCGGTAAACGTTATGAACACTGAAGCTTTCTTT.

This clone was detected only once. The chain recombines TRBV7-9 with TRBJ2-3; D might be TRBD1 (6 bases). The CDR3 spans 15 residues. From germline, CDR1 is SEHNR and CDR2 FQNEAQ (reference sequence). The V gene lost 9 bases and the J gene lost 3 bases, with 19 bases spanning the gap. The CDR3, as DNA: TGTGCCAGTCAAAACAGGGAATTGAAGACAGATACGCAGTATTTT. It yields the protein CASQNRELKTDTQYF. The whole variable domain, filled in from reference TRBV7-9 and TRBJ2-3, reads DTGVSQNPRHKITKRGQNVTFRCDPISEHNRLYWYRQTLGQGPEFLTYFQNEAQLEKSRLLSDRFSAERPKGSFSTLEIQRTEQGDSAMYLCASQNRELKTDTQYFGPGTRLTVL.

The V and J genes are TRBV7-2 and TRBJ2-3; D may be TRBD1 (5 bases). The germline V gene encodes CDR1 SGHTA and CDR2 FQGNSA. The CDR3 spans 14 residues. V lost 2 bases, J lost 1 base, and 7 bases lay in between. CDR3 coding DNA: TGTGCCAGCAGCTTAAAACAGGGCACAGATACGCAGTATTTT. Translated: CASSLKQGTDTQYF.

The chain links TRBV6-5 to TRBJ2-5; 15 nucleotides align to TRBD2. The V segment lost 10 bases and the J segment 5 bases; nucleotides outside the gene matches: 8. The length of the CDR3 is 15 residues. Germline lookup yields CDR1 MNHEY and CDR2 SVGAGI. The CDR3 region has the DNA TGTGCCACCGGACTAGCGGGGGGGGTGACGGAGACCCAGTACTTC. It yields the protein CATGLAGGVTETQYF.

The genes are TRBV14 and TRBJ2-2; D might be TRBD1 (6 bases). Trimming shortened V by 4 bases and J by 5 bases, and 8 bases separated the two germline ends. The CDR3 length is 13 residues. The V gene's germline CDR1 is SGHDN and CDR2 FVKESK. The CDR3 spells CASSPRGTGELFF. CDR3 bases: TGTGCCAGCAGCCCTAGGGGGACCGGGGAGCTGTTTTTT. Looking up the rest from reference TRBV14 and TRBJ2-2 gives the full variable domain: EAGVTQFPSHSVIEKGQTVTLRCDPISGHDNLYWYRRVMGKEIKFLLHFVKESKQDESGMPNNRFLAERTGGTYSTLKVQPAELEDSGVYFCASSPRGTGELFFGEGSRLTVL.

The chain employs TRBV24-1 and TRBJ1-6; D ambiguous. The CDR3 runs to 15 residues. With 1 base removed from V and 6 bases from J, the gap between germline ends came to 9 bases. Germline V gene lookup returns CDR1 KGHDR and CDR2 SFDVKD. DNA of the CDR3: TGTGCCACCAGTGATTTCGGGCAGGCTAATTCACCCCTCCACTTT. It codes for CATSDFGQANSPLHF.

This chain links TRBV24-1 with TRBJ1-4; a weak D match, TRBD1 (6 bases). CDR3 size: 16 residues. Germline assignment: CDR1 KGHDR and CDR2 SFDVKD. V was trimmed by 3 bases and J by 8 bases, leaving 18 bases between them. The CDR3 protein is CATSDNSGGANEKLFF. The CDR3 coding sequence is TGTGCCACCAGTGATAACTCGGGGGGGGCAAACGAAAAACTGTTTTTT.

V usage is TRBV6-6 and J usage is TRBJ2-3; D tentatively fits TRBD1 or TRBD2 (6 bases each). This CDR3 comprises 15 residues. In germline, CDR1 is MNHNY, CDR2 SVGAGI (reference sequence). Trimming shortened V by 8 bases and J by 3 bases, and 18 bases separated the two germline ends. The CDR3 sequence is CASGPTGAMTDTQYF. The CDR3 DNA is TGTGCCAGCGGGCCTACGGGGGCCATGACAGATACGCAGTATTTT.

This chain links TRBV7-9 with TRBJ1-2, with unresolved D. Trimming removed 6 bases from V and 0 bases from J, with 5 bases in between. Germline values: CDR1 SEHNR, CDR2 FQNEAQ (reference sequence). The CDR3 spans 12 residues. In DNA, the CDR3 is TGTGCCAGCAGGGCGCCTAACTATGGCTACACCTTC. Protein sequence: CASRAPNYGYTF.

The gene calls are TRBV5-4 and TRBJ2-5; D possibly corresponds to TRBD1 (5 bases). The germline gives CDR1 SGHNT, CDR2 YYREEE (reference sequence). This CDR3 has 13 residues. With 0 bases removed from V and 5 bases from J, the gap between germline ends came to 8 bases. The CDR3: CASSLAGLETQYF. CDR3 in DNA: TGTGCCAGCAGCTTGGCAGGGCTGGAGACCCAGTACTTC.

The chain recombines TRBV19 with TRBJ1-4, with D perhaps matching TRBD1 (6 bases). The CDR3 extends over 17 amino acids. Between the trimmed V and J ends, which lost 1 base and 4 bases, there was a span of 16 bases. Germline V lookup: CDR1 LNHDA, CDR2 SQIVND (reference sequence). The CDR3 spells CASSIGRGTRRNEKLFF. CDR3 nucleotide sequence: TGTGCCAGTAGTATAGGAAGGGGGACAAGACGTAATGAAAAACTGTTTTTT.

For the CDR3, the DNA is TGTGCCAGCAGCTTGATGGGGGACTCTGGAAACACCATATATTTT. Protein: CASSLMGDSGNTIYF. The chain joins TRBV11-1 to TRBJ1-3, with D perhaps matching TRBD1 (5 bases). There are 15 residues in the CDR3. Trimming pared 3 bases from V and 0 bases from J, leaving 9 bases between. CDR1 and CDR2 (germline): SGHAT, FQDESV (reference sequence).

The gene calls are TRBV30 and TRBJ1-5; D is undetermined. There are 13 residues in the CDR3. With 1 base removed from V and 7 bases from J, the gap between germline ends came to 11 bases. Germline V gene lookup returns CDR1 GTSNPN and CDR2 SVGIG (reference sequence). CDR3: CAWSGAGDQPQHF. The CDR3 nucleotides are TGTGCCTGGAGTGGGGCAGGCGACCAGCCCCAGCATTTT.

The chain uses TRBV5-5 and TRBJ1-4, with unresolved D. Trimming took 0 bases from V and 8 from J, leaving 2 bases between them. The CDR3 sequence is 11 residues long. Germline values: CDR1 SGHKS, CDR2 YYEKEE (reference sequence). The CDR3 spells CASSLAEKLFF. The CDR3 DNA is TGTGCCAGCAGCTTGGCCGAAAAACTGTTTTTT.

The gene calls are TRBV10-1 and TRBJ1-1, with 8 nucleotides matching TRBD1. Germline V lookup: CDR1 WNHNN, CDR2 SYGVQD (reference sequence). This CDR3 spans 13 amino acids. V was clipped by 6 bases and J by 1 base; unmatched bases: 1. The CDR3 loop reads CASSGQGNTEAFF. DNA of the CDR3: TGCGCCAGCAGCGGACAGGGGAACACTGAAGCTTTCTTT.

The chain recombines TRBV28 with TRBJ2-1, with 7 bases aligning to TRBD2. The CDR3 consists of 15 residues. After removal of 6 bases from V and 8 bases from J, the junction contained 13 bases not matched to a gene. The germline CDR1 and CDR2 sequences are MDHEN and SYDVKM. Written as DNA, the CDR3 is TGTGCCAGCAGCTTCGCCGGGGAGGGTAGCGATGAGCAGTTCTTC. Its protein is CASSFAGEGSDEQFF.

J is TRBJ1-6 and V is TRBV7-9; 9 nucleotides match TRBD1. The V gene's germline CDR1 is SEHNR and CDR2 FQNEAQ (reference sequence). The CDR3 extends over 14 amino acids. V gave up 1 base and J gave up 8 bases; unmatched junction bases: 0. CDR3 sequence: CASSLGQGDSPLHF. For the CDR3, the DNA is TGTGCCAGCAGCTTAGGACAGGGGGATTCACCCCTCCACTTT. Full variable domain (rest looked up from reference TRBV7-9 and TRBJ1-6): DTGVSQNPRHKITKRGQNVTFRCDPISEHNRLYWYRQTLGQGPEFLTYFQNEAQLEKSRLLSDRFSAERPKGSFSTLEIQRTEQGDSAMYLCASSLGQGDSPLHFGNGTRLTVT.

The V and J genes are TRBV7-8 and TRBJ1-2; no clear D gene. The CDR3 runs to 16 residues. Germline CDR1 is SGHVS and CDR2 is FQNEAQ. Trimming took off 0 bases at V and 5 bases at J, with 16 bases between the two ends. CDR3 nucleotides: TGTGCCAGCAGCTTAGCGGCCCGGCCAGGAGAATATGGCTACACCTTC. Its protein product is CASSLAARPGEYGYTF.

The J gene is TRBJ2-1, the V gene TRBV12-5; D may correspond to TRBD1 or TRBD2 (10 bases each). This CDR3 comprises 19 residues. Germline lookup yields CDR1 LGHNT and CDR2 FRNRAP. Trimming shortened V by 2 bases and J by 5 bases, and 25 bases separated the two germline ends. The CDR3 bases are TGTGCTAGTGGTTTGCCCCGGGACAGGGGAACTAGCGGGAACAATGAGCAGTTCTTC. Its translation is CASGLPRDRGTSGNNEQFF.

CDR3 DNA: TGTGCCGGGCTAAAACAGGGGCGGGAGACCCAGTACTTC. It codes for CAGLKQGRETQYF. The chain is built from TRBV7-9 and TRBJ2-5; 7 positions agree with TRBD1. CDR1 is SEHNR and CDR2 is FQNEAQ in the germline V gene (reference sequence). The V gene end was trimmed by 11 bases and the J gene end by 5 bases; junction bases not matched to a gene: 11. CDR3 length: 13 amino acids. The full variable domain, in which reference TRBV7-9 and TRBJ2-5 provide the parts outside the CDR3, is DTGVSQNPRHKITKRGQNVTFRCDPISEHNRLYWYRQTLGQGPEFLTYFQNEAQLEKSRLLSDRFSAERPKGSFSTLEIQRTEQGDSAMYLCAGLKQGRETQYFGPGTRLLVL.

This sequence joins TRBV5-4 and TRBJ2-5; no firm D call. The CDR3 consists of 15 residues. CDR1 SGHNT and CDR2 YYREEE come from the germline V gene (reference sequence). Deletions cut 0 bases from V and 2 bases from J, with 11 bases between. CDR3 sequence reads: CASSLEGSRQETQYF. The DNA for the CDR3 is TGTGCCAGCAGCTTGGAGGGATCCAGACAAGAGACCCAGTACTTC. The complete variable domain, with remaining parts taken from reference TRBV5-4 and TRBJ2-5, reads ETGVTQSPTHLIKTRGQQVTLRCSSQSGHNTVSWYQQALGQGPQFIFQYYREEENGRGNFPPRFSGLQFPNYSSELNVNALELDDSALYLCASSLEGSRQETQYFGPGTRLLVL.

CDR3 DNA: TGTGCCAGCAGCCCTTCCGGGGCTGAAGCTTTCTTT. Residues: CASSPSGAEAFF. V and J are TRBV9 and TRBJ1-1; D gene uncertain. The CDR3 length is 12 residues. Trimming pared 4 bases from V and 6 bases from J, leaving 10 bases between. The V gene's germline CDR1 is SGDLS and CDR2 YYNGEE.

The CDR3 loop is CSVVSQRSYGYTF. In DNA form, the CDR3 reads TGCAGCGTTGTCTCTCAGCGGTCCTATGGCTACACCTTC. The rearrangement uses TRBV29-1 and TRBJ1-2; D remains ambiguous. CDR3 length: 13 residues. V lost 4 bases to trimming and J lost 4 bases, with 13 bases between them. Looked up from germline, CDR1 is SQVTM and CDR2 is ANQGSEA.

This chain joins TRBV6-2 or TRBV6-3 and TRBJ1-3, with a possible D match to TRBD1 (5 bases). Germline V CDR1 and CDR2: MNHEY, SVGEGT. The CDR3 loop spans 14 amino acids. Trimming left V 0 bases short and J 4 bases short, with 7 bases between. CDR3 residues: CASSYSPGGNTIYF. For the CDR3, the DNA is TGTGCCAGCAGTTACTCACCAGGGGGAAACACCATATATTTT.